The source of this T cell receptor beta chain is a study of cytomegalovirus exposure and HLA in healthy donors. This CDR3 is 13 amino acids long. Germline CDR1 MNHNS, CDR2 SASEGT. The V and J ends lost 11 bases and 4 bases, in that order; junction bases with no gene match: 7. PCR was performed using 60 Vbeta and 13 Jbeta primers. Using immunoSEQ multiplex PCR, the repertoire was profiled, and TCRdb retains in-frame clones only, with some absent. The repertoire holds approximately 120,000 clones, with around 76% as singletons. Sequencing used PBMCs. This chain links TRBV6-1 with TRBJ1-3; 8 bases are shared with TRBD1. This sequence originates from a woman aged 55-69 years in good health and CMV-seropositive. The CDR3 protein is CAALRTGGNTIYF. The CDR3 DNA reads as TGTGCCGCCTTGCGGACAGGGGGAAACACCATATATTTT.